This T cell receptor (beta chain) was sequenced for a study of T cells in Graves' hyperthyroidism and ophthalmopathy. Study results and caveats: In simple terms, a model built on 13 V-J features told ophthalmopathy apart from stable hyperthyroidism.

Regions amplified from RNA transcripts were the TCR beta CDR3 regions. Researchers ran a first-round RT-PCR on the TCR CDR3 using the HTBI primer set. TCRdb recomputed calls from the multiplex PCR reads with MiXCR, one row per CDR3 protein. The table has under 350,000 distinct CDR3 sequences, approximately 15% seen once. The CDR3 spans 11 residues. Trimming stripped 3 bases from V and 6 bases from J, with 3 bases between. Each person with ophthalmopathy scored at least 3 on the Clinical Activity Score, reached NOSPECS grade 4 or higher, and had been ill under 3 months. The diagnoses drew upon clinical symptoms, serum thyroxine and TRAb, thyroid ultrasound and orbital computed tomography. This clonotype was seen a few times. Its matching antigen is unknown.

The origin of this receptor is a woman aged 55-70 years with Graves' ophthalmopathy. Sample: blood. J is TRBJ1-3 and V is TRBV12-3 or TRBV12-4, with no clear D. The CDR3 coding sequence is TGTGCCAGCAGTTTTGTAAACACCATATATTTT. Residues: CASSFVNTIYF.